Below are 17 T cell receptor beta chains sequenced from a single sample in a study of identifying expanded T cells in peripheral blood. Using immunoSEQ multiplex PCR, the repertoire was profiled, and TCRdb retains in-frame clones only, with some absent. The table lists tens of thousands of clones, approximately 90% of them singletons. The sequencing input was blood. Receptors originate from a person aged 18 to 75 in good health.

The rearrangement joins TRBV7-8 to TRBJ2-1; the D is unclear. Trimming pared 1 base from V and 4 bases from J, leaving 11 bases between. Germline CDR1 is SGHVS and CDR2 is FQNEAQ. This CDR3 is 15 amino acids long. CDR3 nucleotide sequence: TGTGCCAGCAGCTTAGAACAAAACGCATACAATGAGCAGTTCTTC. It translates to CASSLEQNAYNEQFF.

This sequence joins TRBV7-9 and TRBJ2-3; TRBD1 aligns across 8 bases. This CDR3 contains 14 residues. The junction had 4 bases not matched to a gene; V was cut back by 3 bases and J by 5 bases. Per germline, CDR1 SEHNR and CDR2 FQNEAQ (reference sequence). The CDR3, as DNA: TGTGCCAGCAGCTTGGACAGGGCCTTAGATACGCAGTATTTT. Encoded protein: CASSLDRALDTQYF.

The gene calls are TRBV9 and TRBJ2-5; D perhaps matches TRBD2 (6 bases). The CDR3 is 13 residues long. The germline V gene has CDR1 SGDLS and CDR2 YYNGEE. The germline V and J ends were trimmed by 3 bases and 4 bases, with 10 bases remaining between them. The CDR3 reads CASSADGRETQYF. CDR3 coding DNA: TGTGCCAGCAGCGCCGACGGGAGAGAGACCCAGTACTTC.

The CDR3 region is CASTLPLSTDTQYF. DNA of the CDR3: TGTGCCAGCACTCTACCCCTAAGCACAGATACGCAGTATTTT. The chain carries TRBV21-1 and TRBJ2-3; TRBD2, the table's D call, lacks a check against the DNA. TRBV21-1 is recorded as a pseudogene. The CDR3 loop spans 14 amino acids.

The genes are TRBV5-6 and TRBJ1-2, with 9 bases identical to TRBD1. Looked up from germline, CDR1 is SGHDT and CDR2 is YYEEEE. The CDR3 consists of 15 residues. Trimming cost V 2 bases and J 3 bases; bases outside gene matches: 5. Written as DNA, the CDR3 is TGTGCCAGCAGCTTAATGGACAGGGGTTACTATGGCTACACCTTC. Translated: CASSLMDRGYYGYTF. Using reference TRBV5-6 and TRBJ1-2 for the parts outside the CDR3, the full variable domain is DAGVTQSPTHLIKTRGQQVTLRCSPKSGHDTVSWYQQALGQGPQFIFQYYEEEERQRGNFPDRFSGHQFPNYSSELNVNALLLGDSALYLCASSLMDRGYYGYTFGSGTRLTVV.

The chain links TRBV28 to TRBJ2-7, with TRBD2 identical over 9 bases. The ends lost 6 bases at V and 4 bases at J; junction bases unmatched: 4. From germline, CDR1 is MDHEN and CDR2 SYDVKM. CDR3 length: 13 residues. For the CDR3, the DNA is TGTGCCAGCAGGGCTAGCGGGGTATACGAGCAGTACTTC. Translation: CASRASGVYEQYF.

The chain is built from TRBV6-5 and TRBJ2-6; 7 bases fit TRBD1. CDR1 and CDR2 (germline): MNHEY, SVGAGI. The CDR3 has 15 residues. V was clipped by 6 bases and J by 2 bases; unmatched bases: 4. In DNA, the CDR3 is TGTGCCAGCAGGATAGGGACAGCTGGGGCCAACGTCCTGACTTTC. This encodes CASRIGTAGANVLTF.

This clone has a single count. This sequence joins TRBV19 and TRBJ2-3; D perhaps matches TRBD2 (5 bases). Germline V CDR1 and CDR2: LNHDA, SQIVND (reference sequence). V was shortened by 2 bases and J by 5 bases, with 14 bases between the two germline ends. The CDR3 contains 15 residues. Here the CDR3 reads CASSITSPVGDTQYF. In nucleotides, the CDR3 is TGTGCCAGTAGTATAACTAGTCCCGTTGGAGATACGCAGTATTTT.

This clone was picked up a small number of times. The rearrangement uses TRBV7-2 and TRBJ2-7, with a possible D match to TRBD1 (5 bases). CDR3 length: 15 residues. Germline loops: CDR1 SGHTA, CDR2 FQGNSA. Trimming took 0 bases from V and 3 from J, leaving 12 bases between them. CDR3 sequence reads: CASSLALDQGYEQYF. The CDR3, as DNA: TGTGCCAGCAGCTTAGCGCTAGATCAGGGCTACGAGCAGTACTTC.

V gene TRBV7-2 combines with J gene TRBJ1-5, with TRBD1 matching over 10 bases. CDR3 length: 17 residues. Germline lookup yields CDR1 SGHTA and CDR2 FQGNSA. J gave up 7 bases and V 5 bases, and 14 bases lay outside the gene matches. The CDR3 spells CASSLDRGIGSRQPQHF. CDR3 nucleotide sequence: TGTGCCAGCAGCCTGGACAGGGGGATAGGTTCACGACAGCCCCAGCATTTT.

The gene calls are TRBV5-4 and TRBJ1-1; no reliable D call. This CDR3 has 17 amino acids. Between the trimmed V and J ends, which lost 1 base and 5 bases, there was a span of 21 bases. Per germline, CDR1 SGHNT and CDR2 YYREEE (reference sequence). CDR3 sequence (DNA): TGTGCCAGCAGCTTGAGTAGGGCTTCTGCCCTGGGGACTGAAGCTTTCTTT. Amino acid sequence: CASSLSRASALGTEAFF. The variable domain in full, completed from reference TRBV5-4 and TRBJ1-1, reads ETGVTQSPTHLIKTRGQQVTLRCSSQSGHNTVSWYQQALGQGPQFIFQYYREEENGRGNFPPRFSGLQFPNYSSELNVNALELDDSALYLCASSLSRASALGTEAFFGQGTRLTVV.

This chain connects TRBV4-1 to TRBJ2-7; D remains unclear. Trimming cost V 4 bases and J 3 bases, with 10 bases left between them. Germline assignment: CDR1 MGHRA and CDR2 YSYEKL. The CDR3 is 13 residues long. Here the CDR3 reads CASSLQDGYEQYF. CDR3 nucleotide sequence: TGCGCCAGCAGCCTCCAAGACGGCTACGAGCAGTACTTC.

The chain combines TRBV28 with TRBJ2-7; TRBD2 matches 10 bases. Germline V gene data show CDR1 as MDHEN and CDR2 as SYDVKM. V shed 6 bases and J 3 bases; nucleotides not matched to a gene: 11. CDR3 length: 16 amino acids. CDR3 in DNA: TGTGCCAGCAGGGGAAGATCAGCGGGGGGGATCTACGAGCAGTACTTC. Translated, it gives CASRGRSAGGIYEQYF. Variable domain in full (rest from reference TRBV28 and TRBJ2-7): DVKVTQSSRYLVKRTGEKVFLECVQDMDHENMFWYRQDPGLGLRLIYFSYDVKMKEKGDIPEGYSVSREKKERFSLILESASTNQTSMYLCASRGRSAGGIYEQYFGPGTRLTVT.

This chain connects TRBV5-4 to TRBJ2-7; no definite D call. Germline lookup yields CDR1 SGHNT and CDR2 YYREEE (reference sequence). V dropped 0 bases and J dropped 1 base, with 5 bases sitting between them. The CDR3 has 13 amino acids. The CDR3 here is CASSLGESYEQYF. Written as DNA, the CDR3 is TGTGCCAGCAGCTTGGGGGAATCCTACGAGCAGTACTTC.

The genes are TRBV9 and TRBJ2-7; tentative D call: TRBD1 (6 bases). The CDR3 extends over 15 amino acids. V lost 5 bases and J 2 bases, leaving 17 bases between the germline ends. From germline, CDR1 is SGDLS and CDR2 YYNGEE. The CDR3 loop is CASSSSRGPTYEQYF. The CDR3 DNA reads TGTGCCAGCAGTTCTAGCAGGGGCCCCACCTACGAGCAGTACTTC.

This clone was recorded once. The rearrangement uses TRBV4-2 and TRBJ1-1, with a tentative D call TRBD1 (5 bases). V lost 5 bases to trimming and J lost 1 base, with 8 bases between them. CDR1 is LGHNA, CDR2 YNFKEQ, per germline. CDR3 length equals 13 residues. The DNA for the CDR3 is TGTGCCAGCAGCAGGGGCGAGAACACTGAAGCTTTCTTT. As protein: CASSRGENTEAFF.

This clone was seen only once. The chain has TRBV19 and TRBJ1-5, with 11 bases matching TRBD1. From germline, CDR1 is LNHDA and CDR2 SQIVND (reference sequence). CDR3 length: 14 amino acids. Germline trimming cut 3 bases from V and 6 bases from J; bases unmatched to any gene: 1. The chain's CDR3 is CASSMGTGGQPQHF. The DNA of the CDR3 is TGTGCCAGTAGTATGGGGACAGGGGGTCAGCCCCAGCATTTT.